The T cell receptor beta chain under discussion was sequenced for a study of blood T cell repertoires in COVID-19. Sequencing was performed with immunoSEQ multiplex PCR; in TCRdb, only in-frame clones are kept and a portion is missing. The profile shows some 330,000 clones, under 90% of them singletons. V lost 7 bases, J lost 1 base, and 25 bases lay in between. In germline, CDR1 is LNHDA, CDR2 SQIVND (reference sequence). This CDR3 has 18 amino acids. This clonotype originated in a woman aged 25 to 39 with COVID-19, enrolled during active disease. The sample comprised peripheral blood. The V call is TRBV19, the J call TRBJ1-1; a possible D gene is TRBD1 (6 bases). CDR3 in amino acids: CASTRKQNAGTSNTEAFF. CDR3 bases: TGTGCCAGTACCCGAAAGCAGAACGCCGGGACATCGAACACTGAAGCTTTCTTT.